This T cell receptor beta chain appears in the sequencing data of a study of early T cells in non-severe SARS-CoV-2 infection. The length of the CDR3 is 14 residues. Looked up from germline, CDR1 is SQVTM and CDR2 is ANQGSEA. V gave up 4 bases and J gave up 1 base; unmatched junction bases: 7. TCRdb re-called the 5' RACE reads through MiXCR, storing one row per CDR3 protein. The repertoire holds tens of thousands of distinct CDR3 sequences, 9.5% to 15% seen once, with roughly 1.2% in the top ten. Ten or more counts support this clonotype. This receptor was identified in an adult who was a healthcare worker with PCR-confirmed SARS-CoV-2 infection or an uninfected control (not recorded which). This chain joins TRBV29-1 and TRBJ2-7; 7 nucleotides agree with TRBD1. The sequenced material came from whole blood. CDR3 DNA: TGCAGCGTTGGCGGTGCAGGGGGTTCCTACGAGCAGTACTTC. It codes for CSVGGAGGSYEQYF.